The present T cell receptor (beta chain) was sequenced within a study of blood T cell repertoires in COVID-19. In the study's own analysis: It was from reference gene primer amplification that nucleated cell counts were estimated. The table came from immunoSEQ multiplex PCR; TCRdb's copy has only in-frame clones and leaves some out. V, J and clone size are taken as reported in that table, and D and trimming were inferred from the DNA itself. The sample contains 400,000 to 450,000 clones, 70% to 90% of which appear only once. Trimming cost V 0 bases and J 6 bases, with 12 bases left between them. Germline-derived CDR1 and CDR2 are SGHDT and YYEEEE. The CDR3 sequence is 15 residues long.

V gene TRBV5-6 combines with J gene TRBJ2-2; the D gene is possibly TRBD2 (6 bases). The sample taken for sequencing was peripheral blood. The receptor's source is a woman aged 45-59 years with COVID-19, enrolled during active disease. Written as DNA, the CDR3 is TGTGCCAGCAGCTTGGTGGGGGGAAGCCCCGGGGAGCTGTTTTTT. This translates into CASSLVGGSPGELFF.